The rows below give T cell receptor beta chains drawn from one sample of a study of STAT3 mutations in large granular lymphocyte leukemia. Generated by immunoSEQ multiplex PCR, the TCRdb table keeps only in-frame clones and is missing some. In the table there are about 10,000 clones, around 52% of which are singletons. The sample comprised peripheral blood mononuclear cells. All receptors derive from a boy between 5 and 17 years old with T-cell large granular lymphocyte leukemia. Some clones in this sample may be carry-over from other donors' samples. The CDR3 runs from the conserved cysteine through the conserved F or W. D genes are given only for firm matches. For some rows the clone size is stated as once, few or many, or as a class when expanded; others skip it.

abundance | j_gene | v_gene | d_gene | CDR3nt | CDR3aa
few | TRBJ2-5 | TRBV5-1 | . | TGCGCCAGCAGCCCCGGAGACCGAGAGACCCAGTACTTC | CASSPGDRETQYF
few | TRBJ2-5 | TRBV5-1 | . | TGCGCCAGCAGCCGGGGACCCGGGGGAGTAGAGACCCAGTACTTC | CASSRGPGGVETQYF
. | TRBJ2-7 | TRBV13 | . | TGTGCCAGCAGCTTAGGGAGGGGCCCCTACGAGCAGTACTTC | CASSLGRGPYEQYF
. | TRBJ2-7 | TRBV4-1 | . | TGCGCCAGCAGCCAAACCCCGGGACACGGGTTCTACGAGCAGTACTTC | CASSQTPGHGFYEQYF
few | TRBJ1-1 | TRBV29-1 | TRBD1 | TGCAGCTCGGACAGGGCGACCTTACGAGCTTTCTTT | CSSDRATLRAFF
. | TRBJ2-7 | TRBV5-1 | TRBD1 | TGCGCCAGCAGCCCCTCCACAGGGGCGACCTCCTACGAGCAGTACTTC | CASSPSTGATSYEQYF
. | TRBJ2-7 | TRBV7-9 | . | TGTGCCAGCAGCTCGAATTTAGTGAACGGACCCGAGACCTACGAGCAGTACTTC | CASSSNLVNGPETYEQYF
. | TRBJ2-2 | TRBV6-1 | . | TGTGCCAGCACCCAAGGTATAGACACCGGGGAGCTGTTTTTT | CASTQGIDTGELFF
. | TRBJ2-2 | TRBV12-5 | . | TGTGCTAGTGGTTCCAGTAACACCGGGGAGCTGTTTTTT | CASGSSNTGELFF
. | TRBJ2-7 | TRBV15 | . | TGTGCCACCAGCAGAGTGACTAGCTCCTACGAGCAGTACTTC | CATSRVTSSYEQYF
. | TRBJ2-5 | TRBV5-6 | . | TGTGCCAGCAGCTCAAAACAAGGGGAGACCCAGTACTTC | CASSSKQGETQYF